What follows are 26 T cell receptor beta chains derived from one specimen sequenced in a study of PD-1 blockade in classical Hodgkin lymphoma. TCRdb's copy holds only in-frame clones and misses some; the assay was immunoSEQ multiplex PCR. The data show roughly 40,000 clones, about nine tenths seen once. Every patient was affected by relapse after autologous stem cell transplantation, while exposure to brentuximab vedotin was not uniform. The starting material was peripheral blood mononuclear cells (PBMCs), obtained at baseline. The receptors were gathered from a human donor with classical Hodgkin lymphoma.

As DNA, the CDR3 is TGTGCCAGCAGCCAAGAATTGGGGGGCTTAGGAGAAAAACTGTTTTTT. This encodes CASSQELGGLGEKLFF. The rearrangement joins TRBV14 to TRBJ1-4; D possibly corresponds to TRBD1 (6 bases). V was shortened by 0 bases and J by 8 bases, with 16 bases between the two germline ends. In germline, CDR1 is SGHDN, CDR2 FVKESK. The CDR3 spans 16 residues.

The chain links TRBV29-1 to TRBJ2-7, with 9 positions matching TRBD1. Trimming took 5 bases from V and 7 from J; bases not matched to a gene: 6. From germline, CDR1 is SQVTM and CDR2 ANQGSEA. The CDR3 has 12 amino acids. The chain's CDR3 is CSVSQGAGEQYF. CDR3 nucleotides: TGCAGCGTTTCACAGGGGGCAGGGGAGCAGTACTTC.

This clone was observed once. CDR3: CASSVDPVGNQPQHF. In nucleotides, the CDR3 is TGTGCCAGCAGCGTAGATCCGGTAGGCAATCAGCCCCAGCATTTT. The chain is built from TRBV9 and TRBJ1-5; D ambiguous. Trimming pared 0 bases from V and 2 bases from J, leaving 9 bases between. Germline CDR1 is SGDLS and CDR2 is YYNGEE. The CDR3 is made up of 15 amino acids.

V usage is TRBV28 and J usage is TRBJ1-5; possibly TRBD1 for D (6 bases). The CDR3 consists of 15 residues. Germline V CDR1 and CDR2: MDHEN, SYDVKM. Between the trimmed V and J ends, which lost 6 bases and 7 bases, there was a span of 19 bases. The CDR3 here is CASSTGGARKQPQHF. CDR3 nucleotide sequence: TGTGCCAGCAGCACGGGGGGGGCGAGAAAACAGCCCCAGCATTTT. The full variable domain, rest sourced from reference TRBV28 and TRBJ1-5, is DVKVTQSSRYLVKRTGEKVFLECVQDMDHENMFWYRQDPGLGLRLIYFSYDVKMKEKGDIPEGYSVSREKKERFSLILESASTNQTSMYLCASSTGGARKQPQHFGDGTRLSIL.

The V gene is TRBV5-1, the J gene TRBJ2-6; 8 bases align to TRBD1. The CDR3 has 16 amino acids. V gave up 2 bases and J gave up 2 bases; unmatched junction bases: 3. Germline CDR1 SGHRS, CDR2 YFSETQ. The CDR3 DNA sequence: TGCGCCAGCAGCTTAGGGGACAGGCCTGGGGCCAACGTCCTGACTTTC. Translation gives CASSLGDRPGANVLTF.

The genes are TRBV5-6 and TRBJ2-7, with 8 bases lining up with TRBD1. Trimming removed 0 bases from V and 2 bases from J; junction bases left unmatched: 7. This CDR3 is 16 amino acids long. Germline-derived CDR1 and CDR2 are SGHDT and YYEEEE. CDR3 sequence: CASSLVTGAGTYEQYF. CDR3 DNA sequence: TGTGCCAGCAGCTTGGTGACAGGGGCGGGGACCTACGAGCAGTACTTC. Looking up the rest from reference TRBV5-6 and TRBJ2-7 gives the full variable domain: DAGVTQSPTHLIKTRGQQVTLRCSPKSGHDTVSWYQQALGQGPQFIFQYYEEEERQRGNFPDRFSGHQFPNYSSELNVNALLLGDSALYLCASSLVTGAGTYEQYFGPGTRLTVT.

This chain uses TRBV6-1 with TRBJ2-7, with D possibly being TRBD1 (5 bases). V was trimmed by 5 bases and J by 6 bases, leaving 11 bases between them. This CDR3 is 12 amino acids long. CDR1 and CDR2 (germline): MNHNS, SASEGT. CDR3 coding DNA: TGTGCCAGCAGTCCTCCAGGGTTCGAGCAGTACTTC. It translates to CASSPPGFEQYF.

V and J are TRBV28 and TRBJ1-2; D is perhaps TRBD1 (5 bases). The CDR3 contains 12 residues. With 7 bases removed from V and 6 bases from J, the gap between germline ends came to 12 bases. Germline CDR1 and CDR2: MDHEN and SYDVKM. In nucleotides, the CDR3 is TGTGCCAGCAACGATCCAGGGAATGGCTACACCTTC. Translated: CASNDPGNGYTF.

This CDR3 is CASSQDGYSNQPQHF. The CDR3 nucleotides read TGCGCCAGCAGCCAAGACGGGTATAGCAATCAGCCCCAGCATTTT. The chain employs TRBV4-3 and TRBJ1-5; D is ambiguous. Trimming shortened V by 0 bases and J by 0 bases, and 6 bases separated the two germline ends. CDR1 is LGHNA, CDR2 YSLEER, per germline. The CDR3 has 15 residues.

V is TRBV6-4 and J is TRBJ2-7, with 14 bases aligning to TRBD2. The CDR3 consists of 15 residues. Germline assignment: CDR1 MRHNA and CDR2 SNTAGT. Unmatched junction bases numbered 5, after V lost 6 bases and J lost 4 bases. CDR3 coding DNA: TGTGCCAGCAGCCTGGGACTAGCGGGAGATTACGAGCAGTACTTC. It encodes CASSLGLAGDYEQYF.

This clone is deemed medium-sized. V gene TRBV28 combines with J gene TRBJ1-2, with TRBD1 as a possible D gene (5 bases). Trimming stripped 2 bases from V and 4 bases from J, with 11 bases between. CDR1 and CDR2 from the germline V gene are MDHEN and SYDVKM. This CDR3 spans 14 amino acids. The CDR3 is CASSLTRAGYGYTF. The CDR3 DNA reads TGTGCCAGCAGTTTAACCAGGGCAGGCTATGGCTACACCTTC.

The CDR3 region is CASRTSGGDTQYF. In nucleotides, the CDR3 is TGTGCCAGCAGGACTAGCGGCGGAGATACGCAGTATTTT. The chain employs TRBV9 and TRBJ2-3; 9 bases map to TRBD2. This CDR3 is 13 amino acids long. The V gene end was trimmed by 5 bases and the J gene end by 5 bases; junction bases not matched to a gene: 3. Looked up from germline, CDR1 is SGDLS and CDR2 is YYNGEE.

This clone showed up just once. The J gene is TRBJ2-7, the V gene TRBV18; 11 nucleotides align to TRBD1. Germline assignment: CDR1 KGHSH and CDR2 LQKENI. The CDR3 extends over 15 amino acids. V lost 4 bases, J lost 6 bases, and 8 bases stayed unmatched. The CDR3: CASSLGQGARFEQYF. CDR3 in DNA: TGTGCCAGCTCACTCGGACAGGGGGCTCGCTTCGAGCAGTACTTC.

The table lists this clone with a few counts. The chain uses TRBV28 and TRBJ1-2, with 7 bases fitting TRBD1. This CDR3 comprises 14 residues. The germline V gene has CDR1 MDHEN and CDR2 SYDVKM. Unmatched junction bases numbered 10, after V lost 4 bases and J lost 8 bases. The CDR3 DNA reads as TGTGCCAGCAGTTCGGGACAGCGGTCTTACGGCTACACCTTC. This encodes CASSSGQRSYGYTF.

The CDR3 here is CASSLNRGPLYNEQFF. The CDR3 DNA sequence: TGCGCCAGCAGCTTGAATAGGGGGCCACTCTACAATGAGCAGTTCTTC. The chain has TRBV5-1 and TRBJ2-1, with 7 bases identical to TRBD1. V lost 1 base to trimming and J lost 3 bases; unmatched junction nucleotides: 7. The CDR3 loop spans 16 amino acids. The germline CDR1 and CDR2 sequences are SGHRS and YFSETQ.

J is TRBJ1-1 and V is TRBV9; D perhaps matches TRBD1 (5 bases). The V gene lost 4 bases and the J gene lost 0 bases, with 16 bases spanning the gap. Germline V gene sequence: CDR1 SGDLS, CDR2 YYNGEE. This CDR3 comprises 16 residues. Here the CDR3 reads CASSTYGGPMNTEAFF. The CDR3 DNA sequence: TGTGCCAGCAGCACCTATGGGGGTCCCATGAACACTGAAGCTTTCTTT. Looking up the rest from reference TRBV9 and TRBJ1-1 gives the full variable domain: DSGVTQTPKHLITATGQRVTLRCSPRSGDLSVYWYQQSLDQGLQFLIQYYNGEERAKGNILERFSAQQFPDLHSELNLSSLELGDSALYFCASSTYGGPMNTEAFFGQGTRLTVV.

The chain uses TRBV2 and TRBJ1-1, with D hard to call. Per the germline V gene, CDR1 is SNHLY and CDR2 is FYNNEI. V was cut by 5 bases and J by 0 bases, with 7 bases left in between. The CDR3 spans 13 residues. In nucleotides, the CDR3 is TGTGCCAGCAGTAGGTCCTTGAACACTGAAGCTTTCTTT. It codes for CASSRSLNTEAFF. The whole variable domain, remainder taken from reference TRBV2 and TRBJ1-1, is EPEVTQTPSHQVTQMGQEVILRCVPISNHLYFYWYRQILGQKVEFLVSFYNNEISEKSEIFDDQFSVERPDGSNFTLKIRSTKLEDSAMYFCASSRSLNTEAFFGQGTRLTVV.

The CDR3 DNA reads as TGCGCCAGCAGCTTAAGACAGGGGAACACCGGGGAGCTGTTTTTT. It encodes CASSLRQGNTGELFF. The V gene is TRBV5-1, the J gene TRBJ2-2; 7 bases match TRBD1. This CDR3 is 15 amino acids long. J lost 1 base, V lost 2 bases, and 2 bases had no gene match. Germline CDR1 is SGHRS and CDR2 is YFSETQ.

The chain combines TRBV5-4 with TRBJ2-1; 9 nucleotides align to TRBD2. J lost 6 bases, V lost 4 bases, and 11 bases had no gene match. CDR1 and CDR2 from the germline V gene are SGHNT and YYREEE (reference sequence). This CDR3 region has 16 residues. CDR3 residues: CASSHPFAGGLNEQFF. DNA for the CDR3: TGTGCCAGCAGCCACCCCTTTGCGGGAGGGCTCAATGAGCAGTTCTTC.

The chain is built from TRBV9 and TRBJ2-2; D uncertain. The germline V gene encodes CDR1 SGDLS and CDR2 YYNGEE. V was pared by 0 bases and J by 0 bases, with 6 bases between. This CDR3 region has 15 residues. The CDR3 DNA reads TGTGCCAGCAGCGTAGCGGGCGCGAACACCGGGGAGCTGTTTTTT. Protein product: CASSVAGANTGELFF.

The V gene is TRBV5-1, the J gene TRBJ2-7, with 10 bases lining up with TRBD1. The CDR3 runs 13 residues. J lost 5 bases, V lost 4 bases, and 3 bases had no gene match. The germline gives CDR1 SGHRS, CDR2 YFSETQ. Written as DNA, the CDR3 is TGCGCCAGCAGCGGGACAGGGGACAACGAGCAGTACTTC. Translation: CASSGTGDNEQYF.

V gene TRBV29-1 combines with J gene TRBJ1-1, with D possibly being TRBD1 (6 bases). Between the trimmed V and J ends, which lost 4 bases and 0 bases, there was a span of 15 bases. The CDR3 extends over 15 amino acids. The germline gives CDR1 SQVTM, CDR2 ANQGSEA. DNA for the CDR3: TGCAGCGTTGGGTGGGAAGACAGGTTGAACACTGAAGCTTTCTTT. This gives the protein CSVGWEDRLNTEAFF. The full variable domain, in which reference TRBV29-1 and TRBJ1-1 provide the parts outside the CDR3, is SAVISQKPSRDICQRGTSLTIQCQVDSQVTMMFWYRQQPGQSLTLIATANQGSEATYESGFVIDKFPISRPNLTFSTLTVSNMSPEDSSIYLCSVGWEDRLNTEAFFGQGTRLTVV.

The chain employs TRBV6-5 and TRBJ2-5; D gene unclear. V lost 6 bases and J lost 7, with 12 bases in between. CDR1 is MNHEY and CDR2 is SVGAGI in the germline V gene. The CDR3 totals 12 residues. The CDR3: CASSPTGRTQYF. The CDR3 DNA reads TGTGCCAGCAGCCCGACCGGACGGACCCAGTACTTC.

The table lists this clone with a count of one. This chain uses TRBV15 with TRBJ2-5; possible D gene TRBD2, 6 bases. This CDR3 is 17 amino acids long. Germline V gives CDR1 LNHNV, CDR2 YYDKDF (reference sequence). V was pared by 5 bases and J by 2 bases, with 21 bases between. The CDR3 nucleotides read TGTGCCACCAGCGGCAATGTGGAGGGGTCTTGGCAAGAGACCCAGTACTTC. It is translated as CATSGNVEGSWQETQYF.

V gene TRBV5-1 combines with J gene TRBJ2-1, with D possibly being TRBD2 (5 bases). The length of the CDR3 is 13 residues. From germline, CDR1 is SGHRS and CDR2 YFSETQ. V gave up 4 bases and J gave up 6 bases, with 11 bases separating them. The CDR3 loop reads CASSQDFLNEQFF. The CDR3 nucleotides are TGCGCCAGCAGCCAGGACTTCCTCAATGAGCAGTTCTTC.

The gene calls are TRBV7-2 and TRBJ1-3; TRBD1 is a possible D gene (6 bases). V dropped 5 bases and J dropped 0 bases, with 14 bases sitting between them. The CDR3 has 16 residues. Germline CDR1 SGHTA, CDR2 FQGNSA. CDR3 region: CASSPFGGASGNTIYF. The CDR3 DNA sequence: TGTGCCAGCAGCCCTTTCGGGGGGGCCTCTGGAAACACCATATATTTT.